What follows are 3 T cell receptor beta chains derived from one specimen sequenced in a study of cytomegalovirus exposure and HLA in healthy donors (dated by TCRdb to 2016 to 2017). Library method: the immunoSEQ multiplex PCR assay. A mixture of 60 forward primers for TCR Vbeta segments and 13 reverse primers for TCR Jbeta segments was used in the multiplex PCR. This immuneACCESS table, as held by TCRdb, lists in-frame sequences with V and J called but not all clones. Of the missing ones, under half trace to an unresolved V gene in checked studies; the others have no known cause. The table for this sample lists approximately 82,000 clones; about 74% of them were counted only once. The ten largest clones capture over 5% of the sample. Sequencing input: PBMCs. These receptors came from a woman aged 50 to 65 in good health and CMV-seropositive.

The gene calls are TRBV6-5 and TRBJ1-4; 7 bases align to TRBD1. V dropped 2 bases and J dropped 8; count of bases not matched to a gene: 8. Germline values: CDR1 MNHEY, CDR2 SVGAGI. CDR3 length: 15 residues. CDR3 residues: CASSYVEGASEKLFF. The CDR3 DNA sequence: TGTGCCAGCAGTTACGTTGAGGGGGCATCGGAAAAACTGTTTTTT.

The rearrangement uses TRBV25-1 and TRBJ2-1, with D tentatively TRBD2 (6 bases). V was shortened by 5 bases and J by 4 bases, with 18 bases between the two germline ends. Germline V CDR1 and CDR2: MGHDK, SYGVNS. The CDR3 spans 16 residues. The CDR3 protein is CASSSIRERNYNEQFF. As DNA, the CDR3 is TGTGCCAGCAGTTCGATCCGGGAGAGAAATTACAATGAGCAGTTCTTC. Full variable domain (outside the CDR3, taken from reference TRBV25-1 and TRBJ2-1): EADIYQTPRYLVIGTGKKITLECSQTMGHDKMYWYQQDPGMELHLIHYSYGVNSTEKGDLSSESTVSRIRTEHFPLTLESARPSHTSQYLCASSSIRERNYNEQFFGPGTRLTVL.

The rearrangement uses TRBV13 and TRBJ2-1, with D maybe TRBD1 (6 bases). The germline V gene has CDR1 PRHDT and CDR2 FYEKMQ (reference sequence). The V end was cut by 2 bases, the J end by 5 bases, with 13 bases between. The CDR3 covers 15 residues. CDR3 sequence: CASSLKGQRNNEQFF. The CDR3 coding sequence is TGTGCCAGCAGCTTAAAAGGACAGAGAAACAATGAGCAGTTCTTC.